This record looks at one TCR beta chain sequence and its context. Germline V gene sequence: CDR1 SGHTA, CDR2 FQGNSA. Trimming left V 3 bases short and J 10 bases short, with 22 bases between. The CDR3 runs 16 residues. This sample is drawn from a study of blood T cell repertoires in COVID-19. TCRdb keeps only in-frame clones here, not all; method: immunoSEQ multiplex PCR. The table has approximately 310,000 clones, approximately 87% seen once. The rearrangement links TRBV7-2 to TRBJ2-1, with D possibly matching TRBD2 (6 bases). This receptor was taken from a woman between 50 and 59 years old who had recovered from COVID-19. The sample taken for sequencing was peripheral blood. As DNA, the CDR3 is TGTGCCAGCAGCTTCCGATGGGGCCCTTCAGGAGGGGAGCAGTTCTTC. This sequence encodes CASSFRWGPSGGEQFF.